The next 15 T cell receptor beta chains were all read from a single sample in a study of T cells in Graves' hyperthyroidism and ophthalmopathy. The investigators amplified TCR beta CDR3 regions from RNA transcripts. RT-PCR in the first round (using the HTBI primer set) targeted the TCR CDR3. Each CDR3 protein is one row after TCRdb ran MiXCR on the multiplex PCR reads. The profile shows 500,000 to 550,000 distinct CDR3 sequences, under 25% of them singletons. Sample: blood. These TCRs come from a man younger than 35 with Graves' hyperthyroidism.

CDR3 bases: TGTGCCAGCAGTTCTAACTCTCTAGCCTCTCTCCACGAGCAGTACTTC. Its protein product is CASSSNSLASLHEQYF. The chain recombines TRBV6-2 or TRBV6-3 with TRBJ2-7, with D perhaps matching TRBD2 (5 bases). This CDR3 is built from 16 residues. With 4 bases removed from V and 5 bases from J, the gap between germline ends came to 21 bases. Germline V CDR1 and CDR2: MNHEY, SVGEGT.

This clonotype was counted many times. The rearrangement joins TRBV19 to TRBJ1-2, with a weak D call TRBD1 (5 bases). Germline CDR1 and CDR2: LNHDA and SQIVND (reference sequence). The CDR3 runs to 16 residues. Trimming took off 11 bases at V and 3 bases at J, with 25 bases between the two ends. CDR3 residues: CARRREGRGSDYGYTF. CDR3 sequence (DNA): TGTGCCCGGCGCAGGGAGGGGCGAGGGTCTGACTATGGCTACACCTTC.

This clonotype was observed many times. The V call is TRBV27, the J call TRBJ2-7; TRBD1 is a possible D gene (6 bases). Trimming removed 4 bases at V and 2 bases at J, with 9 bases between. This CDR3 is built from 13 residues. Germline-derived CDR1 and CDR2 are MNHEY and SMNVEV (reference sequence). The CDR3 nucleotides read TGTGCCAGCAGTTACAGGGCCACCTACGAGCAGTACTTC. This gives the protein CASSYRATYEQYF.

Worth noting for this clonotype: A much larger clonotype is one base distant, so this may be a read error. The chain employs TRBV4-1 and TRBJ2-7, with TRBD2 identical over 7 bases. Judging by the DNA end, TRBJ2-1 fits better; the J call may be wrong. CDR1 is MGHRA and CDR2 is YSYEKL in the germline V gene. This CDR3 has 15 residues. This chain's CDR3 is CASSQVSSGTYEQFF. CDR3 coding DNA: TGCGCCAGCAGCCAAGTCTCTAGCGGAACCTACGAGCAGTTCTTC.

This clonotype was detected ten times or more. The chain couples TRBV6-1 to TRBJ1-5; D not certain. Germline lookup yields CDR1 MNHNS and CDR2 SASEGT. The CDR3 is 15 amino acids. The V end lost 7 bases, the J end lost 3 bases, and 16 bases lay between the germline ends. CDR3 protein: CASTRDGRYNQPQHF. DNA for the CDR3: TGTGCCAGCACCCGCGATGGGCGGTACAATCAGCCCCAGCATTTT.

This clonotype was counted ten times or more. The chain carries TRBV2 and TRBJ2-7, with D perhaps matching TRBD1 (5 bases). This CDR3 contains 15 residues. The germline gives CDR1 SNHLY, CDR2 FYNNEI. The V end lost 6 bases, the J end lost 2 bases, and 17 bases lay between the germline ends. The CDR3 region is CASRQELQAAYEQYF. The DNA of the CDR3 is TGTGCCAGCAGACAGGAATTACAGGCGGCCTACGAGCAGTACTTC.

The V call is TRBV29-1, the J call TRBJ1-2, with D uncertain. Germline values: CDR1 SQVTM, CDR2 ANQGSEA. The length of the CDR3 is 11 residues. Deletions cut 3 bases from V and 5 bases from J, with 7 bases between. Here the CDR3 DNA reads TGCAGCGTTGAGGCGGAATATGGCTACACCTTC. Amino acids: CSVEAEYGYTF.

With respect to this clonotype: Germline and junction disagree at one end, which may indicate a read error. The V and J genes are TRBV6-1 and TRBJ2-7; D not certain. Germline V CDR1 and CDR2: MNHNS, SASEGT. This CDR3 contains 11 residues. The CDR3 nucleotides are TGTGCGGTCGGCCCCACCTACGGGCAGTACTTC. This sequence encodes CAVGPTYGQYF.

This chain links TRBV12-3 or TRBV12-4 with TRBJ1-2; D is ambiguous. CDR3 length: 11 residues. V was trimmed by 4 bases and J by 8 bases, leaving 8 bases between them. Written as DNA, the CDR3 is TGTGCCAGCAGTTGGAGGCAGGGCTACACCTTC. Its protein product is CASSWRQGYTF.

The CDR3 DNA reads as TGTGCCAGCAGCCACTCTATCACTGAAGCTTTCTTT. Translation: CASSHSITEAFF. The J gene is TRBJ1-1, the V gene TRBV6-2 or TRBV6-3; no clear D gene. Germline CDR1 MNHEY, CDR2 SVGEGT. V lost 6 bases to trimming and J lost 4 bases, with 9 bases between them. This CDR3 spans 12 amino acids.

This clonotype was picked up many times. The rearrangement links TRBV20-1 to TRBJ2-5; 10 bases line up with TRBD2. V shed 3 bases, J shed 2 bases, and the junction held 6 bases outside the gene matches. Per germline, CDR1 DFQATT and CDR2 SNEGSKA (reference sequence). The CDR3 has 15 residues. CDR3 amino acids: CSASLAGVYQETQYF. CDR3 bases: TGCAGTGCTAGCCTAGCGGGGGTTTATCAAGAGACCCAGTACTTC.

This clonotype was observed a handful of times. The CDR3 region has the DNA TGCAGCGTTCGCGGACAGCAGAAAGCGAACACCGGGGAGCTGTTTTTT. It codes for CSVRGQQKANTGELFF. The rearrangement links TRBV29-1 to TRBJ2-2, with D possibly being TRBD1 (6 bases). CDR3 length: 16 residues. CDR1 and CDR2 (germline): SQVTM, ANQGSEA. V lost 5 bases and J lost 0, with 16 bases in between.

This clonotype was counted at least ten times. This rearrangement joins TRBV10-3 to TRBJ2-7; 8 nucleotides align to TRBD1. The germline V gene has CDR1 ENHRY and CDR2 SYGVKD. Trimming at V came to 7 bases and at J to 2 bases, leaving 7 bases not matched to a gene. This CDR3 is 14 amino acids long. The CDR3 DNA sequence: TGTGCCATCAACGCCGGGACAGGCACCTACGAGCAGTACTTC. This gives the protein CAINAGTGTYEQYF.

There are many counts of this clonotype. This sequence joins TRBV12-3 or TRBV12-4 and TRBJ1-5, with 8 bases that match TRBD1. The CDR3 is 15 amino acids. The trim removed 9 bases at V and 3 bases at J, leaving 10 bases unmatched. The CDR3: CASTEGQGANQPQHF. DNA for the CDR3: TGTGCCAGTACAGAAGGACAGGGCGCCAATCAGCCCCAGCATTTT.

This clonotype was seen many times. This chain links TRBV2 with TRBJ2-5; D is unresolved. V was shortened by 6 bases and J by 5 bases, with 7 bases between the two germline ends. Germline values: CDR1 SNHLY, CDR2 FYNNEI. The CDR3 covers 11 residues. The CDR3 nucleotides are TGTGCCAGCAGGCGGTTTGAGACCCAGTACTTC. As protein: CASRRFETQYF.